One T cell receptor (beta chain) is described in this entry. Its specificity is unknown. The protocol was immunoSEQ multiplex PCR, while the TCRdb copy is restricted to in-frame clones and leaves out a portion. Found here are 200,000 or so clones, about 93% of them singletons; the top ten hold 1%. The data were taken from a study of T cell responses to AZD1222 COVID-19 vaccine. Study-wide results and caveats: The CD4 TCRs associated with vaccination extended across spike and predominated at 160-218 and 743-854.

Germline V gives CDR1 SGHTA, CDR2 FQGTGA. Trimming took 3 bases from V and 2 from J, leaving 11 bases between them. This CDR3 has 15 amino acids. This sequence joins TRBV7-3 and TRBJ2-4, with D tentatively TRBD1 or TRBD2 (6 bases each). Sample: peripheral blood, taken on day 0 of MenACWY control vaccination. This TCR came from an adult in good health. In DNA form, the CDR3 reads TGTGCCAGCAGCTTGGGGGGCCCCTCCAAAAACATTCAGTACTTC. This gives the protein CASSLGGPSKNIQYF. The full variable domain, with the rest looked up from reference TRBV7-3 and TRBJ2-4, is GAGVSQTPSNKVTEKGKYVELRCDPISGHTALYWYRQSLGQGPEFLIYFQGTGAADDSGLPNDRFFAVRPEGSVSTLKIQRTERGDSAVYLCASSLGGPSKNIQYFGAGTRLSVL.